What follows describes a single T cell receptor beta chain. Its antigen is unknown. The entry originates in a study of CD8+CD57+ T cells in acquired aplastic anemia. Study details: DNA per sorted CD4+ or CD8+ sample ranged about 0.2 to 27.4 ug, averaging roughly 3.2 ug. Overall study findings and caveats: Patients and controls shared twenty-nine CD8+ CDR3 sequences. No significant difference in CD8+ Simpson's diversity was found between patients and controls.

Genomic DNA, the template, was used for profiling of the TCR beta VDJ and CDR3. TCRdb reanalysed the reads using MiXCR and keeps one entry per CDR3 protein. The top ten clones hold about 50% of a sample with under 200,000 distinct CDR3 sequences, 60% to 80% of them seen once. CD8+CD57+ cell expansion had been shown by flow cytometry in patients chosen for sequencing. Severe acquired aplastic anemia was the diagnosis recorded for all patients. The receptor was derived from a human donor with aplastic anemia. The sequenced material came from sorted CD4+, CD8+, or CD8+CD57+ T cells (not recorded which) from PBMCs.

This chain's CDR3 is CASSLLGDQETQYF. Here the CDR3 DNA reads TGTGCCAGCAGCTTGTTGGGTGACCAAGAGACCCAGTACTTC. The chain is built from TRBV7-3 and TRBJ2-5; D gene uncertain. Germline assignment: CDR1 SGHTA and CDR2 FQGTGA. The CDR3 length is 14 residues. The germline V and J ends were trimmed by 3 bases and 0 bases, with 8 bases remaining between them.